This T cell receptor (beta chain) is from a study of blood T cell repertoires in COVID-19 (dated by TCRdb to between 2020 and 2021). For the study in its entirety: Samples from collaborators originated in the United States, Italy and Spain and spanned both the acute and convalescent phases of COVID-19. The samples were drawn from two sources: the first 160 participants of the ongoing ImmuneRACE study, and over 1,000 subjects contributed by 6 global collaborators. The repertoires were released in a freely available public database intended as a resource for research on the immune response to SARS-CoV-2. The prospective study material was composed of cDNA or gDNA derived from T cells, B-cell-depleted T cells, or PBMCs. Nearly every sample came with metadata listing a de-identified subject ID, COVID-19 status, age in years and sex. Where available, HLA class I and class II types were obtained from metadata supplied by the sample provider rather than from assay-based typing. The dataset comprised deeply sampled blood TCRbeta repertoires from subjects exposed to, actively infected with, or recovered from COVID-19.

General findings and caveats noted by the study authors: The amount of clinical and demographic metadata varied by source and participant and was provided uncurated.

Counted from cysteine to phenylalanine, this CDR3 has 20 amino acids. The sequence is cut down to CDR3 DNA, 60 bases in frame from base 1. The CDR1 and CDR2 encoded by the germline V gene are SGHVS and FQNEAQ. V has 0 bases trimmed and J has 0 bases trimmed; junction bases matching no gene number 8. TCRbeta CDR3 regions were amplified from genomic DNA using the immunoSEQ Assay, a bias-controlled multiplex PCR. The authors' analysis ran thus. Nucleated cell counts per sample were estimated from amplification of reference gene primers within the assay. Sequence reads were collapsed and filtered to measure the absolute abundance of every unique TCRbeta CDR3 rearrangement. For each sample, productive Simpson clonality was calculated as the square root of Simpson's diversity index over productive rearrangements. TCRdb provides this immuneACCESS table in a form limited to in-frame rearrangements. Some clones are lacking; in checked studies, under half of them reflect an unresolved V gene, and why the rest are absent is not known. Clonal size and the V and J genes are those of that table, whereas D and trimming came from the DNA. The sample table contains fewer than 300,000 clones; only one count was recorded for about nine tenths of them. Clones ranked in the top ten supply about 16% of the sample.

Enrolling through a virtual design, the prospective study's participants ranged in age from roughly 18 to 89 years and lived across around 25 United States geographic areas. In the prospective study, cohorts were assigned on the basis of participant-reported clinical history obtained from a screening survey and a study questionnaire. Recovered participants in ImmuneRACE Cohort 3 were defined by two consecutive negative NP/OP PCR tests, clearance by a healthcare professional, or resolution of symptoms. In the prospective study, mobile phlebotomists collected whole blood, serum and a nasopharyngeal or oropharyngeal swab from each participant. Participants in the prospective study had the option to provide additional blood draws and questionnaires over an approximately 2-month period. Prospective study blood samples were shipped either frozen or at room temperature before DNA extraction. This clone was seen a single time. Its antigen is unknown. There are no base qualities to consult, and no much larger clone falls within one base.

The specimen sequenced was PBMCs or T cells enriched from blood (not recorded which). The sequence derives from a young man who had recovered from COVID-19. Recombination connected TRBV7-8 to TRBJ2-1; TRBD2 agrees with 13 junctional bases. The sequence in DNA is TGTGCCAGCAGCTTAGCGATACTAGCGGGGGGGATAAGCTCCTACAATGAGCAGTTCTTC. Its coded protein is CASSLAILAGGISSYNEQFF.